These 9 T cell receptor beta chains were all obtained from the same sample, sequenced in a study of spatial heterogeneity in lung cancer (dated 2019 in TCRdb). What this sample's time point label stands for: sample taken at primary tumor resection. The method was 5' RACE. The reads were generated on a NextSeq 500. TCRdb reworked the public reads: Q25 trimming with fastp, MiXCR clone assembly, productive beta chains retained. Each record represents a unique CDR3 protein, reported with the most common genes and DNA among its rows. This sample has more than 7,500 distinct CDR3 sequences in its table, and about 4.5% of those were observed once. The leading ten clones occupy approximately 28% of the sample. This specimen was PBMCs, taken at surgery. These receptors were obtained from a male donor with early-stage non-small cell lung cancer.

In the case of this clonotype: Since a much larger clone is just one base distant, this may be a read error. V gene TRBV6-5 combines with J gene TRBJ1-1, with D unresolved. CDR3 length: 14 amino acids. The V gene lost 11 bases and the J gene lost 1 base, with 17 bases spanning the gap. Germline-derived CDR1 and CDR2 are MNHEY and SVGAGI. The CDR3 here is CACQNGVSNTEAFF. In DNA, the CDR3 is TGTGCCTGCCAAAACGGGGTGTCGAACACTGAAGCTTTCTTT.

The sample holds many counts of this clonotype. CDR3 sequence (DNA): TGTGCCAGCAGCACTCAGACTAGGGGGGCCAACGTCCTGACTTTC. This encodes CASSTQTRGANVLTF. This chain links TRBV3-1 with TRBJ2-6; D perhaps matches TRBD2 (6 bases). Germline V gene lookup returns CDR1 LGHDT and CDR2 YNNKEL (reference sequence). The V gene lost 5 bases and the J gene lost 4 bases, with 12 bases spanning the gap. The CDR3 has 15 residues.

By share, this clonotype counts as large. The CDR3, as DNA: TGTGCCAGCAGACTTCCCGGGGGGTACAATGAGCAGTTCTTC. The encoded protein is CASRLPGGYNEQFF. The rearrangement links TRBV28 to TRBJ2-1, with 7 bases lining up with TRBD2. CDR3 size: 14 residues. The J segment lost 4 bases and the V segment lost 6 bases, leaving 6 bases of the junction unmatched. Germline V gives CDR1 MDHEN, CDR2 SYDVKM.

This clonotype was picked up many times. This chain connects TRBV6-2 or TRBV6-3 to TRBJ2-7, with D possibly being TRBD1 (5 bases). Germline CDR1 and CDR2: MNHEY and SVGEGT. Trimming took 2 bases from V and 0 from J, leaving 8 bases between them. This CDR3 comprises 14 residues. CDR3 DNA sequence: TGTGCCAGCAGTTACGGGGCCACCTCCTACGAGCAGTACTTC. Protein: CASSYGATSYEQYF.

The chain has TRBV20-1 and TRBJ1-1, with TRBD1 matching over 7 bases. Trimming took 4 bases from V and 5 from J; bases not matched to a gene: 4. The CDR3 has 12 residues. Germline CDR1 reads DFQATT; CDR2 reads SNEGSKA (reference sequence). CDR3 sequence (DNA): TGCAGTGCTACCAAGACAGGGACTGAAGCTTTCTTT. Its protein is CSATKTGTEAFF.

This clonotype occurred many times. This chain links TRBV7-2 with TRBJ2-1; the D gene could be TRBD1 or TRBD2 (6 bases each). CDR3 length: 15 residues. Trimming cost V 1 base and J 10 bases, with 17 bases left between them. Germline V gene lookup returns CDR1 SGHTA and CDR2 FQGNSA. The CDR3 sequence: CASSLGGGPGEEQFF. The CDR3 DNA is TGTGCCAGCAGCTTAGGAGGGGGGCCGGGTGAGGAGCAGTTCTTC.

The gene calls are TRBV5-6 and TRBJ1-3; no definite D call. CDR3 size: 13 residues. Germline values: CDR1 SGHDT, CDR2 YYEEEE. Trimming left V 0 bases short and J 9 bases short, with 10 bases between. CDR3: CASSLGSEGTIYF. CDR3 nucleotide sequence: TGTGCCAGCAGCTTGGGGTCAGAAGGCACCATATATTTT.

This clonotype was counted many times. V and J are TRBV6-2 or TRBV6-3 and TRBJ1-1; TRBD1 agrees at 7 bases. With 2 bases clipped from V and 11 bases from J, the junction kept 8 bases outside the gene matches. Germline CDR1 and CDR2: MNHEY and SVGEGT. The CDR3 runs to 13 residues. CDR3 coding DNA: TGTGCCAGCAGTTACCCAGGGGGGGGACGTGCTTTCTTT. Translation gives CASSYPGGGRAFF.

The chain links TRBV6-5 to TRBJ1-1; no reliable D call. The CDR3 covers 14 residues. Germline V gene lookup returns CDR1 MNHEY and CDR2 SVGAGI. V lost 5 bases to trimming and J lost 3 bases, with 13 bases between them. The DNA of the CDR3 is TGTGCCAGCAGTCTCCTCAGAGAGGACACTGAAGCTTTCTTT. Its protein product is CASSLLREDTEAFF.